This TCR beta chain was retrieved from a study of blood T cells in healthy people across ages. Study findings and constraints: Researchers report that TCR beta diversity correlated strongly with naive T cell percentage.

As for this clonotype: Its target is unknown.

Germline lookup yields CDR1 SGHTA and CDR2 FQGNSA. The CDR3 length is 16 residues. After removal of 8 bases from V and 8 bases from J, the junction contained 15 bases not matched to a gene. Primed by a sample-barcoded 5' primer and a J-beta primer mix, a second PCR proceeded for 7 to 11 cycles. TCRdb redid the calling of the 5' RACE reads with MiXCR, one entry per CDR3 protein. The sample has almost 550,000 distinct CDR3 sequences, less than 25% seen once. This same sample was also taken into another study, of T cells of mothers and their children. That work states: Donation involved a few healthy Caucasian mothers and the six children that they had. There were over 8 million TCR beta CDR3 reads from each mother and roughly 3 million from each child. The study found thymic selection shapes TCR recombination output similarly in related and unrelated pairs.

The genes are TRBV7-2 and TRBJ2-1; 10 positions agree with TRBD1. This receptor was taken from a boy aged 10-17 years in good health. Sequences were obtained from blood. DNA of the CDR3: TGTGCCAGCTCACTCGGGCCCCGACAGGGGGCAGATGAGCAGTTCTTC. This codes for CASSLGPRQGADEQFF. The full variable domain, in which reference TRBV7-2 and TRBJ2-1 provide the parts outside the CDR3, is GAGVSQSPSNKVTEKGKDVELRCDPISGHTALYWYRQSLGQGLEFLIYFQGNSAPDKSGLPSDRFSAERTGGSVSTLTIQRTQQEDSAVYLCASSLGPRQGADEQFFGPGTRLTVL.